This T cell receptor (beta chain) was sequenced for a study of shared clonotypes between healthy human individuals. Running of the assay took place at deep level. Profiled with immunoSEQ multiplex PCR; TCRdb holds only in-frame clones, not every one. The repertoire consists of fewer than 650,000 clones, with approximately 80% occurring once and the leading ten covering over 10%. The CDR3 totals 16 residues. CDR1 and CDR2 (germline): MGHRA, YSYEKL. Trimming stripped 1 base from V and 0 bases from J, with 11 bases between. The chain has TRBV4-1 and TRBJ2-3; weak D call: TRBD2 (7 bases). The receptor was isolated from a woman aged 40 to 50 in good health. Some clones in this sample may be carry-over from other donors' samples. Specimen: PBMCs. The CDR3 spells CASSQVGGLSTDTQYF. The CDR3 region has the DNA TGCGCCAGCAGCCAAGTAGGGGGACTAAGCACAGATACGCAGTATTTT.